This is a list of T cell receptor beta chains from one sample in a study of T cells in Graves' hyperthyroidism and ophthalmopathy. TCRdb analysed the multiplex PCR reads with MiXCR anew, one entry per CDR3 protein. The sample shows roughly 700,000 distinct CDR3 sequences, approximately 40% of them seen only once. Input material: blood. Receptors were obtained from a woman aged 35 to 49 with Graves' hyperthyroidism. The CDR3 runs from the conserved cysteine through the conserved F or W. Each record gives: clone size, J gene, V gene, D gene, CDR3 DNA, CDR3 protein. A D gene is named only where the DNA matches it firmly. For some rows the clone size is stated as once, few or many, or as a class when expanded; others skip it.

clone size: NA
J gene: TRBJ1-6
V gene: TRBV7-2
D gene: NA
CDR3 DNA: TGTGCCAGCAGTACAAACCGGGCCCAAAATTCACCCCTCCACTTT
CDR3 protein: CASSTNRAQNSPLHF

clone size: many
J gene: TRBJ1-1
V gene: TRBV20-1
D gene: NA
CDR3 DNA: TGCAGTGCTAGGCCCTCTTCCGTCTGGAACACTGAAGCTTTCTTT
CDR3 protein: CSARPSSVWNTEAFF

clone size: few
J gene: TRBJ1-6
V gene: TRBV6-1
D gene: NA
CDR3 DNA: TGTGCCAGCCACGGGACGGTTAGCGTTCCCAATTCACCCCTCCACTTT
CDR3 protein: CASHGTVSVPNSPLHF

clone size: few
J gene: TRBJ1-4
V gene: TRBV28
D gene: TRBD1
CDR3 DNA: TGTGCCAGCAGAAGGACAGGGACATTTATTGGGGCTAATGAAAAACTGTTTTTT
CDR3 protein: CASRRTGTFIGANEKLFF

clone size: NA
J gene: TRBJ1-3
V gene: TRBV7-9
D gene: NA
CDR3 DNA: TGTGCCAGCAGCTTAATTAGGACCACCGGGGGAAACACCATATATTTT
CDR3 protein: CASSLIRTTGGNTIYF

clone size: NA
J gene: TRBJ1-2
V gene: TRBV5-6
D gene: NA
CDR3 DNA: TGTGCCAGCAGCTCCCCTACCGGGGCAGCTACATATGGCTACACCTTC
CDR3 protein: CASSSPTGAATYGYTF

clone size: NA
J gene: TRBJ1-2
V gene: TRBV5-1
D gene: TRBD1
CDR3 DNA: TGCGCCAGCAGCGAACAGGGGGAATCCACCTTC
CDR3 protein: CASSEQGESTF

clone size: many
J gene: TRBJ2-5
V gene: TRBV7-8
D gene: TRBD2
CDR3 DNA: TGTGCCAGCAGCTTTTGGGGGGGGGAGACCCAGTACTTC
CDR3 protein: CASSFWGGETQYF

clone size: many
J gene: TRBJ2-7
V gene: TRBV7-7
D gene: NA
CDR3 DNA: TGTGCTAGCAGCCAGAACAGGGACGGGGAGCAGTACTTC
CDR3 protein: CASSQNRDGEQYF

clone size: NA
J gene: TRBJ1-2
V gene: TRBV2
D gene: NA
CDR3 DNA: TGTGCCAGCAGTGAGGAGTTGGGCGGGGCGCAGAACTATGGCTACACCTTC
CDR3 protein: CASSEELGGAQNYGYTF

clone size: many
J gene: TRBJ2-5
V gene: TRBV7-9
D gene: NA
CDR3 DNA: TGTGCCAGCATGCCAGGGGCAGGAGAGACCCAGTACTTC
CDR3 protein: CASMPGAGETQYF

clone size: NA
J gene: TRBJ1-6
V gene: TRBV7-2
D gene: NA
CDR3 DNA: TGTGCCAGCAGCTATAGCGGGTTCGGGGATTATAATTCACCCCTCCACTTT
CDR3 protein: CASSYSGFGDYNSPLHF

clone size: many
J gene: TRBJ1-2
V gene: TRBV7-6
D gene: NA
CDR3 DNA: TGTGCCAGCAGCCCATCGGGTGGGGACTATGGCTACACCTTC
CDR3 protein: CASSPSGGDYGYTF

clone size: many
J gene: TRBJ1-5
V gene: TRBV20-1
D gene: NA
CDR3 DNA: TGCAGTGCTAGACAGGGAGGCGGACAGCCCCAGCATTTT
CDR3 protein: CSARQGGGQPQHF

clone size: few
J gene: TRBJ2-7
V gene: TRBV10-3
D gene: NA
CDR3 DNA: TGTGCCATCAGTGACGTAGGCTACGAGCAGTACTTC
CDR3 protein: CAISDVGYEQYF

clone size: NA
J gene: TRBJ1-1
V gene: TRBV9
D gene: TRBD1
CDR3 DNA: TGTGCCAGCAGCCAAGCGATCTTAACAGGGGTCACTGAAGCTTTCTTT
CDR3 protein: CASSQAILTGVTEAFF

clone size: many
J gene: TRBJ1-5
V gene: TRBV19
D gene: NA
CDR3 DNA: TGTGCCAGCAACGGGAGCAATCAGCCCCAGCATTTT
CDR3 protein: CASNGSNQPQHF

clone size: NA
J gene: TRBJ2-7
V gene: TRBV9
D gene: NA
CDR3 DNA: TGTGCCAGCACTCCGGGATCCTCCTACGAGCAGTACTTC
CDR3 protein: CASTPGSSYEQYF

clone size: NA
J gene: TRBJ1-1
V gene: TRBV2
D gene: NA
CDR3 DNA: TGTGCCAGCACCATAGCGGGGGGGAACACCGGGGATACTGAAGCTTTCTTT
CDR3 protein: CASTIAGGNTGDTEAFF

clone size: many
J gene: TRBJ2-5
V gene: TRBV7-2
D gene: TRBD1
CDR3 DNA: TGTGCCAGCAGCCTCGGGACAGGGGGAGAGACCCAGTACTTC
CDR3 protein: CASSLGTGGETQYF

clone size: many
J gene: TRBJ1-1
V gene: TRBV12-3/TRBV12-4
D gene: TRBD1
CDR3 DNA: TGTGCCAGCAGGCAGGGGGGGAACACTGAAGCTTTCTTT
CDR3 protein: CASRQGGNTEAFF

clone size: NA
J gene: TRBJ2-1
V gene: TRBV19
D gene: TRBD2
CDR3 DNA: TGTGCCAGTAGTTTGGGGACTAGCGCCTACAATGAGCAGTTCTTC
CDR3 protein: CASSLGTSAYNEQFF

clone size: once
J gene: TRBJ1-4
V gene: TRBV4-3
D gene: NA
CDR3 DNA: TGCGCCAGCAGCCATACAATCCAGGTTGCAACTAATGAAAAACTGTTTTTT
CDR3 protein: CASSHTIQVATNEKLFF

clone size: NA
J gene: TRBJ2-5
V gene: TRBV7-2
D gene: TRBD2
CDR3 DNA: TGTGCCAGCTCACGACTAGCGGGAGTGGAAGAGACCCAGTACTTC
CDR3 protein: CASSRLAGVEETQYF

clone size: NA
J gene: TRBJ2-7
V gene: TRBV5-1
D gene: NA
CDR3 DNA: TGCGCCAGCAGCCTGACAGGAACCGAGCAGTACTTC
CDR3 protein: CASSLTGTEQYF

clone size: NA
J gene: TRBJ1-6
V gene: TRBV7-9
D gene: NA
CDR3 DNA: TGTGCCAGCTCACCACCCAGGGGCCAGGGTTCACCCCTCCACTTT
CDR3 protein: CASSPPRGQGSPLHF

clone size: NA
J gene: TRBJ1-1
V gene: TRBV10-3
D gene: NA
CDR3 DNA: TGTGCCATCAGTGACGGCATCAGGGCCACTGAAGCTTTCTTT
CDR3 protein: CAISDGIRATEAFF

clone size: few
J gene: TRBJ1-6
V gene: TRBV7-9
D gene: TRBD1
CDR3 DNA: TGTGCCAGCAGTTACGAGAACAGGGGGGATTCACCCCTCCACTTT
CDR3 protein: CASSYENRGDSPLHF

clone size: NA
J gene: TRBJ1-1
V gene: TRBV9
D gene: TRBD1
CDR3 DNA: TGTGCCAGCAGCGTTGGGACGGACGTGGAGGGGGCCGACACTGAAGCTTTCTTT
CDR3 protein: CASSVGTDVEGADTEAFF

clone size: NA
J gene: TRBJ2-6
V gene: TRBV30
D gene: TRBD2
CDR3 DNA: TGTGCCTGGAGCCTAGCGGGAGGGCCAGGGGCCAACGTCCTGACTTTC
CDR3 protein: CAWSLAGGPGANVLTF

clone size: NA
J gene: TRBJ1-6
V gene: TRBV7-2
D gene: TRBD1
CDR3 DNA: TGTGCCAGCAACTCAGATGGCAGCCTAGGGACAGTAAACTATAATTCACCCCTCCACTTT
CDR3 protein: CASNSDGSLGTVNYNSPLHF

clone size: NA
J gene: TRBJ1-2
V gene: TRBV15
D gene: NA
CDR3 DNA: TGTGCCACCAGCAGCTTGGACTATGATGGCTACACCTTC
CDR3 protein: CATSSLDYDGYTF

clone size: NA
J gene: TRBJ1-2
V gene: TRBV3-1
D gene: NA
CDR3 DNA: TGCGCCAGCAGCCAAGATCGCGTGGGGATAAAGAACTATAGCTACACCTTC
CDR3 protein: CASSQDRVGIKNYSYTF

clone size: many
J gene: TRBJ1-2
V gene: TRBV7-8
D gene: NA
CDR3 DNA: TGTGCCAGCAGCCCATCGAGGGAAGGCTACACCTTC
CDR3 protein: CASSPSREGYTF

clone size: NA
J gene: TRBJ1-2
V gene: TRBV25-1
D gene: NA
CDR3 DNA: TGTGCCAGCAGTGACCCCGGGACCTCCTTACTTACCGATGGCTACACCTTC
CDR3 protein: CASSDPGTSLLTDGYTF

clone size: many
J gene: TRBJ2-7
V gene: TRBV29-1
D gene: NA
CDR3 DNA: TGCAGCGTTGATTCGGGCGGGACGGCCTCCTACGAGCAGTACTTC
CDR3 protein: CSVDSGGTASYEQYF

clone size: NA
J gene: TRBJ1-2
V gene: TRBV12-3/TRBV12-4
D gene: NA
CDR3 DNA: TGTGCCAGCAGGGCCGAGACAGTGACGTATGGCTACACCTTC
CDR3 protein: CASRAETVTYGYTF

clone size: few
J gene: TRBJ1-5
V gene: TRBV2
D gene: NA
CDR3 DNA: TGTGCCAGCAGTGTCCTCGGGCCCTCGAATCAGCCCCAGCATTTT
CDR3 protein: CASSVLGPSNQPQHF

clone size: few
J gene: TRBJ1-1
V gene: TRBV11-1
D gene: NA
CDR3 DNA: TGTGCCAGCAGCCTTCAGACAGAGACGTCTGAAGCTTTCTTT
CDR3 protein: CASSLQTETSEAFF

clone size: many
J gene: TRBJ2-7
V gene: TRBV24-1
D gene: NA
CDR3 DNA: TGTGCCACCAGTGATTCGACAGGGAGGAACTACGAGCAGTACTTC
CDR3 protein: CATSDSTGRNYEQYF